The 5 T cell receptor beta chains reported below all come from one sample, sequenced in a study of shared clonotypes between healthy human individuals. Clones were sequenced by immunoSEQ multiplex PCR, and TCRdb holds only the in-frame ones, with some missing. The sample consists of about 2 million clones, about 94% of them appearing once. CD45RO negativity and positive selection for CCR7 defined naive CD8 cells, a population that excluded terminally differentiated effector memory CD45RA+ cells. Material for sequencing was naive CD8+ T cells sorted from blood. Source of these receptors: a man between 18 and 35 years old in good health.

The chain employs TRBV7-9 and TRBJ2-1, with 8 bases that match TRBD1. Germline-derived CDR1 and CDR2 are SEHNR and FQNEAQ (reference sequence). CDR3 length: 12 amino acids. Unmatched junction bases numbered 4, after V lost 7 bases and J lost 8 bases. The CDR3 DNA reads as TGTGCCAGCACAGGGGGCGGCGATGAGCAGTTCTTC. It codes for CASTGGGDEQFF.

On this clone: The identical CDR3 is also encoded by other nucleotide sequences in the sample. The J gene is TRBJ2-5, the V gene TRBV13; unclear D gene. In germline, CDR1 is PRHDT, CDR2 FYEKMQ (reference sequence). The V gene lost 2 bases and the J gene lost 1 base, with 5 bases spanning the gap. There are 13 residues in the CDR3. For the CDR3, the DNA is TGTGCCAGCAGCTTACCAGGCCAAGAGACCCAGTACTTC. This sequence encodes CASSLPGQETQYF.

To note about this clone: Other DNA sequences of this sample code for an identical CDR3. J is TRBJ1-4 and V is TRBV6-5, with D perhaps matching TRBD1 (5 bases). V was clipped by 2 bases and J by 5 bases, with 9 bases between them. The CDR3 spans 14 residues. Germline CDR1 and CDR2: MNHEY and SVGAGI. DNA for the CDR3: TGTGCCAGCAGTTACGGGGGGGGGAATGAAAAACTGTTTTTT. Its protein is CASSYGGGNEKLFF.

This CDR3 is CASSLGTSGRPGELFF. The DNA of the CDR3 is TGTGCCAGCAGCCTGGGGACTAGCGGGAGGCCCGGGGAGCTGTTTTTT. The rearrangement joins TRBV13 to TRBJ2-2; TRBD2 aligns across 15 bases. The CDR3 covers 16 residues. Trimming removed 5 bases from V and 6 bases from J; junction bases left unmatched: 4. Germline values: CDR1 PRHDT, CDR2 FYEKMQ (reference sequence).

The V and J genes are TRBV7-6 and TRBJ2-7, with 9 bases identical to TRBD1. The CDR3 totals 16 residues. Germline CDR1 is SGHVS and CDR2 is FNYEAQ. The V segment lost 4 bases and the J segment 1 base; nucleotides outside the gene matches: 8. As DNA, the CDR3 is TGTGCCAGCAGCTCCGAACCGGGACAGGGATCCTACGAGCAGTACTTC. It specifies CASSSEPGQGSYEQYF.